The sample holds a few counts of the clone carrying this T cell receptor beta chain. The sample comes from a study of beta chain features in type 1 diabetes. The study reverse transcribed the entire isolated RNA, so it sequenced expressed TCRB transcripts. TCRdb keeps only in-frame clones here, not all; method: immunoSEQ multiplex PCR. The data contain 200,000 to 300,000 clones, around an eighth of them seen just once; the ten biggest clones take up around 0.025%. Between the trimmed V and J ends, which lost 2 bases and 4 bases, there was a span of 10 bases. This CDR3 has 14 amino acids. Germline V lookup: CDR1 SGHTA, CDR2 FQGNSA.

This TCR came from a woman aged 40 to 49 in good health. The gene calls are TRBV7-2 and TRBJ2-3; D perhaps matches TRBD2 (5 bases). The sequenced material came from naive CD4+ T cells from blood. CDR3: CASSLMRVPDTQYF. The DNA for the CDR3 is TGTGCCAGCAGCTTAATGAGGGTCCCAGATACGCAGTATTTT.